The 23 T cell receptor beta chains below all came from one sample that was sequenced in a study of T cells in Graves' hyperthyroidism and ophthalmopathy. TCR beta CDR3 region amplification was performed from RNA transcripts. HTBI primers drove first-round RT-PCR of the TCR CDR3. TCRdb called the multiplex PCR reads again in MiXCR, with one record for every CDR3 protein. This sample has hundreds of thousands of distinct CDR3 sequences, with 15% to 20% found just once. The sequencing input was blood. These TCRs come from a woman under 30 with Graves' hyperthyroidism.

The table lists this clonotype with many counts. V is TRBV20-1 and J is TRBJ2-7; 8 nucleotides agree with TRBD2. This CDR3 is built from 11 residues. Germline lookup yields CDR1 DFQATT and CDR2 SNEGSKA (reference sequence). The junction had 2 bases not matched to a gene; V was cut back by 5 bases and J by 5 bases. The CDR3 spells CSAGTSDEQYF. The CDR3 nucleotides are TGCAGTGCTGGGACTAGTGACGAGCAGTACTTC.

In this sample, this clonotype turned up a few times. This may be a read error: a much more frequent sequence differs by one nucleotide. Here the CDR3 omits its conserved ending phenylalanine or tryptophan, so a read error is the likely source. This chain uses TRBV12-3 or TRBV12-4 with TRBJ1-1; D is ambiguous. This CDR3 region has 15 residues. V lost 6 bases to trimming and J lost 4 bases, with 18 bases between them. CDR3 nucleotide sequence: TGTGCCAGCAGAGCCTGGCGAGGAGACGGCACTGAAGCTTTCTCT. Its translation is CASRAWRGDGTEAFS.

J is TRBJ1-1 and V is TRBV30; D is undetermined. Trimming pared 5 bases from V and 5 bases from J, leaving 12 bases between. This CDR3 spans 12 amino acids. Germline CDR1 and CDR2: GTSNPN and SVGIG (reference sequence). The CDR3 loop reads CAWRIDVTEAFF. The CDR3 DNA sequence: TGTGCCTGGCGAATTGACGTAACTGAAGCTTTCTTT.

A note on this clonotype: A much more abundant neighbour one base away suggests this may be a read error. This sequence joins TRBV28 and TRBJ2-1; D may be TRBD2 (5 bases). The germline CDR1 and CDR2 sequences are MDHEN and SYDVKM. The CDR3 covers 13 residues. The V end lost 7 bases, the J end lost 5 bases, and 12 bases lay between the germline ends. CDR3 region: CASTGLPHNEQFF. DNA of the CDR3: TGTGCCAGCACAGGACTTCCCCACAATGAGCAGTTCTTC.

The rearrangement joins TRBV6-5 to TRBJ2-7; 7 bases are a match to TRBD1. The CDR3 is 13 amino acids. Germline V gene lookup returns CDR1 MNHEY and CDR2 SVGAGI. With 0 bases clipped from V and 10 bases from J, the junction kept 6 bases outside the gene matches. CDR3 coding DNA: TGTGCCAGCAGTTACTCACAGGGGAAGGAACAGTACTTC. It is translated as CASSYSQGKEQYF.

The J gene is TRBJ2-3, the V gene TRBV6-1; maybe TRBD2 (6 bases). The CDR3 contains 16 residues. Germline assignment: CDR1 MNHNS and CDR2 SASEGT. With 4 bases removed from V and 2 bases from J, the gap between germline ends came to 16 bases. The CDR3 region has the DNA TGTGCCAGCAGTGCCCTAGCGCGCGGTCCCACAGATACGCAGTATTTT. Translated, it gives CASSALARGPTDTQYF.

This chain uses TRBV28 with TRBJ2-2, with D possibly being TRBD1 (6 bases). This CDR3 is 15 amino acids long. CDR1 is MDHEN and CDR2 is SYDVKM in the germline V gene. The V end was cut by 11 bases, the J end by 2 bases, with 18 bases between. CDR3 loop: CASRGGDRNTGELFF. As DNA, the CDR3 is TGTGCCTCCCGTGGGGGCGACAGAAACACCGGGGAGCTGTTTTTT.

This clonotype was counted at least ten times. The chain employs TRBV6-1 and TRBJ1-6; D remains ambiguous. CDR1 and CDR2 (germline): MNHNS, SASEGT. V shed 5 bases and J shed 5 bases, with 16 bases lying between them. This CDR3 spans 16 amino acids. The CDR3 region has the DNA TGTGCCAGCAGTCCCCGAACCGGGTCCAATAATTCACCCCTCCACTTT. Translating gives CASSPRTGSNNSPLHF.

This clonotype has a handful of counts. Here the CDR3 reads CASSQDGQADYEQYF. In DNA, the CDR3 is TGCGCCAGCAGCCAAGACGGACAGGCCGACTACGAGCAGTACTTC. The rearrangement links TRBV4-3 to TRBJ2-7; 7 nucleotides agree with TRBD1. The CDR3 has 15 amino acids. With 0 bases clipped from V and 3 bases from J, the junction kept 5 bases outside the gene matches. Germline V gene lookup returns CDR1 LGHNA and CDR2 YSLEER.

The rearrangement joins TRBV4-2 to TRBJ2-1; D is ambiguous. This CDR3 is 13 amino acids long. The germline CDR1 and CDR2 sequences are LGHNA and YNFKEQ. V shed 0 bases and J shed 10 bases, with 10 bases lying between them. The CDR3 DNA reads as TGTGCCAGCAGCCAAGATCTTGTCCCCGAGCAGTTCTTC. It codes for CASSQDLVPEQFF.

The chain is built from TRBV6-1 and TRBJ2-3; D possibly corresponds to TRBD2 (7 bases). This CDR3 spans 17 amino acids. Trimming removed 6 bases at V and 3 bases at J, with 22 bases between. Germline CDR1 and CDR2: MNHNS and SASEGT. CDR3 in DNA: TGTGCCAGCAGGCAGAAGGGGGGGGCCTGGAGGACAGATACGCAGTATTTT. Protein product: CASRQKGGAWRTDTQYF.

This clonotype was observed many times. The chain employs TRBV30 and TRBJ2-2; the D gene is possibly TRBD1 (5 bases). Germline V lookup: CDR1 GTSNPN, CDR2 SVGIG (reference sequence). The CDR3 is 14 residues long. V was trimmed by 5 bases and J by 3 bases, leaving 13 bases between them. The CDR3 region has the DNA TGTGCCTGGGACACAGGATTATACACCGGGGAGCTGTTTTTT. Its translation is CAWDTGLYTGELFF.

The chain combines TRBV11-3 with TRBJ1-5; perhaps TRBD1 as D (5 bases). CDR1 and CDR2 (germline): SGHNT, YENEEA. The CDR3 totals 15 residues. V was shortened by 4 bases and J by 1 base, with 11 bases between the two germline ends. CDR3 DNA sequence: TGTGCCAGCAGCTCAGATGGGACGAGCAATCAGCCCCAGCATTTT. Translation gives CASSSDGTSNQPQHF.

This clonotype was counted a few times. The rearrangement links TRBV6-1 to TRBJ2-5; D unclear. The CDR3 consists of 13 residues. The V and J ends lost 2 bases and 0 bases respectively, with 4 bases between them. The V gene's germline CDR1 is MNHNS and CDR2 SASEGT. CDR3 region: CASSEQHQETQYF. CDR3 coding DNA: TGTGCCAGCAGTGAACAGCACCAAGAGACCCAGTACTTC.

This clonotype was picked up many times. The rearrangement links TRBV6-2 or TRBV6-3 to TRBJ2-5, with 8 nucleotides matching TRBD1. V shed 6 bases, J shed 4 bases, and the junction held 4 bases outside the gene matches. This CDR3 has 13 amino acids. CDR1 and CDR2 (germline): MNHEY, SVGEGT. CDR3 in DNA: TGTGCCAGCAGACAGGGGGGAGGAGAGACCCAGTACTTC. It translates to CASRQGGGETQYF.

This clonotype was detected only a few times. This sequence joins TRBV7-2 and TRBJ2-5, with D possibly TRBD2 on 6 matching bases. The germline CDR1 and CDR2 sequences are SGHTA and FQGNSA. The CDR3 has 16 amino acids. V lost 2 bases and J lost 2, with 15 bases in between. CDR3: CASSLTGGELQETQYF. As DNA, the CDR3 is TGTGCCAGCAGCTTAACCGGCGGGGAACTTCAAGAGACCCAGTACTTC.

The chain joins TRBV6-5 to TRBJ2-7, with D uncertain. Germline CDR1 and CDR2: MNHEY and SVGAGI. There are 14 residues in the CDR3. The ends were cut back, 0 bases at V and 2 bases at J, with 8 bases in the middle. CDR3 nucleotides: TGTGCCAGCAGTTACTCGAGGTTCACCTACGAGCAGTACTTC. Its protein is CASSYSRFTYEQYF.

In its sample, this clonotype was seen many times. This sequence joins TRBV6-1 and TRBJ2-3; weak D call: TRBD2 (5 bases). The V gene's germline CDR1 is MNHNS and CDR2 SASEGT. This CDR3 contains 16 residues. Trimming shortened V by 8 bases and J by 1 base, and 19 bases separated the two germline ends. The CDR3 region has the DNA TGTGCCAGCCACCGACGGGGAAACTCTCGCACAGATACGCAGTATTTT. It encodes CASHRRGNSRTDTQYF.

This clonotype was observed a handful of times. This rearrangement joins TRBV6-4 to TRBJ1-1; D unresolved. V lost 2 bases and J lost 1, with 5 bases in between. The CDR3 has 13 amino acids. Per germline, CDR1 MRHNA and CDR2 SNTAGT. The DNA for the CDR3 is TGTGCCAGCAGTGACAGTCCGAACACTGAAGCTTTCTTT. Protein product: CASSDSPNTEAFF.

This clonotype has a handful of counts. The V gene is TRBV10-3, the J gene TRBJ1-2; no definite D call. From germline, CDR1 is ENHRY and CDR2 SYGVKD. CDR3 length: 13 residues. Trimming removed 7 bases from V and 8 bases from J, with 17 bases in between. CDR3 in amino acids: CAITAGREGGYTF. In DNA, the CDR3 is TGTGCCATCACCGCCGGTAGGGAGGGAGGCTACACCTTC.

This clonotype was observed many times. The chain combines TRBV12-3 or TRBV12-4 with TRBJ1-3, with a weak D call TRBD1 (5 bases). This CDR3 has 16 residues. Trimming removed 3 bases at V and 1 base at J, with 13 bases between. The CDR3 region is CASSFTGSFSGNTIYF. The CDR3 coding sequence is TGTGCCAGCAGTTTTACAGGTTCCTTTTCTGGAAACACCATATATTTT.

The chain links TRBV5-1 to TRBJ1-4; the match to TRBD1 covers 8 bases. The CDR3 totals 14 residues. J lost 6 bases, V lost 3 bases, and 4 bases had no gene match. From germline, CDR1 is SGHRS and CDR2 YFSETQ. CDR3 in DNA: TGCGCCAGCAGCTCGACAGGGGCCGATGAAAAACTGTTTTTT. It specifies CASSSTGADEKLFF.

The rearrangement links TRBV24-1 to TRBJ2-2; the D gene is possibly TRBD2 (6 bases). V was cut by 2 bases and J by 6 bases, with 12 bases left in between. Looked up from germline, CDR1 is KGHDR and CDR2 is SFDVKD. CDR3 length: 15 residues. The CDR3 DNA reads as TGTGCCACCAGTGATTGGGGCAGGGAGGCCGGGGAGCTGTTTTTT. Protein product: CATSDWGREAGELFF.